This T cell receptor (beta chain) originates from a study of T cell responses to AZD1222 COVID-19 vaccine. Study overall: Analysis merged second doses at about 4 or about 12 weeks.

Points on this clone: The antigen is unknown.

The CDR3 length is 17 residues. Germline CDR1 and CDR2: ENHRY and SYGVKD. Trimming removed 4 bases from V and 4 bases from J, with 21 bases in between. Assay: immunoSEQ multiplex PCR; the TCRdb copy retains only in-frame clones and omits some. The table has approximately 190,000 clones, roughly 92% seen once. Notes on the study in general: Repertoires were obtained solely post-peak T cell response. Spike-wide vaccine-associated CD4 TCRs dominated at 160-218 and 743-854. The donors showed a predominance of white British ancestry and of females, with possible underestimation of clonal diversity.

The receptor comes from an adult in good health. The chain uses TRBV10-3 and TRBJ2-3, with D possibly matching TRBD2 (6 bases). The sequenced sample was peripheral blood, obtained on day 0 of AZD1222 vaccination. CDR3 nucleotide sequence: TGTGCCATCAGTGGAACCCGGGCCGGGGGTTTCCCAGATACGCAGTATTTT. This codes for CAISGTRAGGFPDTQYF.